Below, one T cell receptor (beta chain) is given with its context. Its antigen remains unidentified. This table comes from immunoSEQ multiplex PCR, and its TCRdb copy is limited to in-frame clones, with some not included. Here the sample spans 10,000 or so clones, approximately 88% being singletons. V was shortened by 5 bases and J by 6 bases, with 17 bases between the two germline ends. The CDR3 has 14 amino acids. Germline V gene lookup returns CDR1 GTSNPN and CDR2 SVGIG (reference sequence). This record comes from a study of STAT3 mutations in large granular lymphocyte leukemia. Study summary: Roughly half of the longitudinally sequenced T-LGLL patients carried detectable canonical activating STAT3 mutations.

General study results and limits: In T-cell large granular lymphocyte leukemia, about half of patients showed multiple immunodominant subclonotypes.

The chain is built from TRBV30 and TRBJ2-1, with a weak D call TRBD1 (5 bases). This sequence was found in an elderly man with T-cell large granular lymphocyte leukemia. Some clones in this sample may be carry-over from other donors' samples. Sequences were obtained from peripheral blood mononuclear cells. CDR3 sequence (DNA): TGTGCCTGGGGAGCAGGGTGGACGGGCAATGAGCAGTTCTTC. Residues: CAWGAGWTGNEQFF.